This T cell receptor (beta chain) is drawn from a study of lymphopenia after photon versus proton radiotherapy. The sample holds one count of this clone. The CDR3 length is 15 residues. The V gene end was trimmed by 2 bases and the J gene end by 5 bases; junction bases not matched to a gene: 2. The V gene's germline CDR1 is SGHVS and CDR2 FQNEAQ. This table comes from immunoSEQ multiplex PCR, and its TCRdb copy is limited to in-frame clones, with some not included. The sample includes around 70,000 clones, approximately 91% of them seen just once. The sample in question was peripheral blood, obtained from a patient treated with photon-based radiotherapy. The chain carries TRBV7-8 and TRBJ2-5, with 13 bases identical to TRBD2. The sequence came from a woman in her 70s with pancreatic cancer. This CDR3 is CASSLTSGRVETQYF. The CDR3 DNA reads TGTGCCAGCAGCTTAACTAGCGGGAGGGTGGAGACCCAGTACTTC.